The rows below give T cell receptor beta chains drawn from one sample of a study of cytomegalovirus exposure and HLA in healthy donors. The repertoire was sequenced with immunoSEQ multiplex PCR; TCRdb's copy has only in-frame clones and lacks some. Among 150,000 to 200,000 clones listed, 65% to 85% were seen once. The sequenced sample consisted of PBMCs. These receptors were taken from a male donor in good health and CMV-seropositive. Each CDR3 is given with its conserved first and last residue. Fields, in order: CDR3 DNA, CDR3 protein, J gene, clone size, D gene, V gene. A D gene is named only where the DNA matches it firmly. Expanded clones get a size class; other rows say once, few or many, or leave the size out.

TGTGCCAGTAGTATATTGTCGGGAAGACGGTATTTT | CASSILSGRRYF | TRBJ2-3 | - | - | TRBV19
TGTGCCAGCAGCTTGGGAGGGACTAGCGGCTACGAGCAGTACTTC | CASSLGGTSGYEQYF | TRBJ2-7 | few | TRBD2 | TRBV11-2
TGTGCCATCAAGGGTCGAGTCGGGATGGAAAATCACGACAATGAGCAGTTCTTC | CAIKGRVGMENHDNEQFF | TRBJ2-1 | - | - | TRBV10-3
TGTGCCAGCGACAGGGAATTCTACGAGCAGTACTTC | CASDREFYEQYF | TRBJ2-7 | - | TRBD1 | TRBV30
TGTGCCAGCAGCGCGGATAGCGGGAGGGTCCACGAGCAGTACTTC | CASSADSGRVHEQYF | TRBJ2-7 | - | TRBD2 | TRBV5-4
TGTGCCAGCAGTGAATCCACACGGGGTGAAGCTTTCTTT | CASSESTRGEAFF | TRBJ1-1 | - | - | TRBV25-1
TGCGCCAGCAGCTATTCCGGCGGGGAGCTGTTTTTT | CASSYSGGELFF | TRBJ2-2 | once | - | TRBV5-1
TGTGCCAGCAGCGCCGAGGACACAGGAAAAGAGACCCAGTACTTC | CASSAEDTGKETQYF | TRBJ2-5 | - | - | TRBV9
TGCGCCAGCAGCCAAGACGACAGGGGTTTCGGTGACAATGAGCAGTTCTTC | CASSQDDRGFGDNEQFF | TRBJ2-1 | - | TRBD1 | TRBV4-1
TGCGCCAGCAGCCCGGAACCGGGACAGTCCTACGAGCAGTACTTC | CASSPEPGQSYEQYF | TRBJ2-7 | - | TRBD1 | TRBV5-1
TGCGCCAGCAGCCCAGTGCGGGGTACTGAAGCTTTCTTT | CASSPVRGTEAFF | TRBJ1-1 | - | - | TRBV4-1
TGTGCCAGCAGCACACCAGCGGGAGGGCCGCCCGGGGAGCTGTTTTTT | CASSTPAGGPPGELFF | TRBJ2-2 | few | TRBD2 | TRBV7-2
TGTGCCAGCAGTTTACAAGCGGGAGGGCCGATCTACGAGCAGTACTTC | CASSLQAGGPIYEQYF | TRBJ2-7 | - | TRBD2 | TRBV27
TGTGCCAGCCCCCTAGCGGGAGGGCCTTCAGATACGCAGTATTTT | CASPLAGGPSDTQYF | TRBJ2-3 | few | TRBD2 | TRBV7-9
TGTGCCAGCAGTTCCCACGCGACAGTTTCCTACGAGCAGTACTTC | CASSSHATVSYEQYF | TRBJ2-7 | - | - | TRBV6-5
TGCGCCAGCAGTGAAATTTTGAGACAGGGGTCCCACGAGCAGTACTTC | CASSEILRQGSHEQYF | TRBJ2-7 | - | TRBD1 | TRBV10-2
TGTGCCAGCAGCCTAGCGGGAGGGCCACAAGAGCAGTTCTTC | CASSLAGGPQEQFF | TRBJ2-1 | - | TRBD2 | TRBV11-1
TGTGCCAGCAGCCCCTCGCTAGCAGAATTATACTACGAGCAGTACTTC | CASSPSLAELYYEQYF | TRBJ2-7 | - | - | TRBV7-9
TGTGCCAGCAGTTACGGGAGCGGGGAACCCACAGATACGCAGTATTTT | CASSYGSGEPTDTQYF | TRBJ2-3 | - | TRBD2 | TRBV6-5
TGTTCCAGCAGCTTAGCACCAGTATCCTCTGGAAACACCATATATTTT | CSSSLAPVSSGNTIYF | TRBJ1-3 | - | - | TRBV7-9
TGTGCCATTCGTAGTAATGAGCAGTTCTTC | CAIRSNEQFF | TRBJ2-1 | - | - | TRBV6-1
TGTGCCAGCAGCTCTTTTCCCCCCAGGACTAGCGGGAGGGAGACCCAGTACTTC | CASSSFPPRTSGRETQYF | TRBJ2-5 | - | TRBD2 | TRBV7-9
TGTGCCATCAGTCCCAAGAGCTACGAGCAGTACTTC | CAISPKSYEQYF | TRBJ2-7 | few | - | TRBV10-3
TGTGCCAGCAGTTTAACGGGGGGCAGGACATGGCTTGGCTTGGAGCCCCAGCATTTT | CASSLTGGRTWLGLEPQHF | TRBJ1-5 | few | - | TRBV27
TGCGCCAGCAGCTTGGAGGGTCAGGGGGCGGACGAGCAGTACTTC | CASSLEGQGADEQYF | TRBJ2-7 | - | TRBD1 | TRBV5-1
TGTGCCAGCAGCCGCTCGGGACTAGCCTACGAGCAGTACTTC | CASSRSGLAYEQYF | TRBJ2-7 | - | TRBD2 | TRBV28
TGTGCCAGCAGCGAGGGTCTGGACAGAGACCAGCCCCAGCATTTT | CASSEGLDRDQPQHF | TRBJ1-5 | few | - | TRBV9
TGTGCCAGCACCTCCACGGGCGGGAGTCCAAACGAGCAGTGCTTC | CASTSTGGSPNEQCF | TRBJ2-7 | - | TRBD2 | TRBV6-5
TGTGCCAGCAGCGTACTAGGGCTAGCGGGCAACAATGAGCAGTTCTTC | CASSVLGLAGNNEQFF | TRBJ2-1 | few | TRBD2 | TRBV9
TGCGCCAGCAGCTTGTGGGCAGGAGGGGTCAATGAGCAGTTCTTC | CASSLWAGGVNEQFF | TRBJ2-1 | - | - | TRBV5-1
TGTGCCAGCAGTTTAAAAGACAGGGCCTGGGAGCAGTACTTC | CASSLKDRAWEQYF | TRBJ2-7 | once | TRBD1 | TRBV27
TGTGCCAGCTCACCCTTGACAGGGTCCCCCCCTCAGCCCCAGCATTTT | CASSPLTGSPPQPQHF | TRBJ1-5 | - | TRBD1 | TRBV18
TGCGCCAGCAGCTTGGCGCGGGTATTGGCTTTAGGGAATGAGCAGTTCTTC | CASSLARVLALGNEQFF | TRBJ2-1 | few | - | TRBV5-1
TGTGCCAGCCGGGGACAGGGGAACTATGGCTACACCTTC | CASRGQGNYGYTF | TRBJ1-2 | once | TRBD1 | TRBV6-1
TGCAGCGTTGAACGGGGAAACACCATATATTTT | CSVERGNTIYF | TRBJ1-3 | - | - | TRBV29-1
TGTGCCATCAGTGTAGAAGGGGCCGGGACTGAAGCTTTCTTT | CAISVEGAGTEAFF | TRBJ1-1 | - | - | TRBV10-3
TGCAGTCCTAGCTCGGGTAATGAGCAGTTCTTC | CSPSSGNEQFF | TRBJ2-1 | - | - | TRBV20-1
TGTGCCAGCAGCTTAGGGGCGGGCAGGGGAGAGACCCAGTACTTC | CASSLGAGRGETQYF | TRBJ2-5 | - | - | TRBV7-6
TGTGCCAGCAGAGGGACAGGGTACGAAAAACTGTTTTTT | CASRGTGYEKLFF | TRBJ1-4 | - | TRBD1 | TRBV27
TGTGCCAGCGGGGGACAGGGAGGTTTAGGCACTGAAGCTTTCTTT | CASGGQGGLGTEAFF | TRBJ1-1 | few | TRBD1 | TRBV6-1
TGTGCCAGCAGCTTAGAGGGGGCCCAGAACACTGAAGCTTTCTTT | CASSLEGAQNTEAFF | TRBJ1-1 | - | TRBD1 | TRBV7-9
TGTGCCTGGAGTGGGGAGCGGGTCCACTCCTACGAGCAGTACTTC | CAWSGERVHSYEQYF | TRBJ2-7 | few | - | TRBV30
TGTGCCAGCAGCGTGGCGCCAGCTCTAGGTACCTACGAGCAGTACTTC | CASSVAPALGTYEQYF | TRBJ2-7 | - | - | TRBV9
TGTGCCAGCAGACCGGCCGGGACAGTCGTTGATACGCAGTATTTT | CASRPAGTVVDTQYF | TRBJ2-3 | once | TRBD1 | TRBV7-2
TGTGCCAGCAGACCTACCGAAAGCTCCTACAATGAGCAGTTCTTC | CASRPTESSYNEQFF | TRBJ2-1 | - | - | TRBV7-8
TGTGCCAGCAGCCAAGGGGAGGGCCCCCGGGGAGAAAAACTGTTTTTT | CASSQGEGPRGEKLFF | TRBJ1-4 | - | - | TRBV14
TGTGCCAGCAGCTTAAGTCTCAGGGAAGCCCCAGATACGCAGTATTTT | CASSLSLREAPDTQYF | TRBJ2-3 | - | - | TRBV7-3
TGCGCCAGCAGCTCCGGTCCCGGGACAGGGCCGAGGGAAAAACTGTTTTTT | CASSSGPGTGPREKLFF | TRBJ1-4 | - | TRBD1 | TRBV5-1
TGTGCCAGCAGTGAAGCTGGACAGGGGGTCTACGAGCAGTACTTC | CASSEAGQGVYEQYF | TRBJ2-7 | - | TRBD1 | TRBV6-1
TGTGCCAGCAAGGGGGACAGGGGGCACGGAGGGCCAGATACGCAGTATTTT | CASKGDRGHGGPDTQYF | TRBJ2-3 | - | TRBD1 | TRBV7-9
TGTGCCAGCAGCTTGTCCGTAGCGGGGGCGAACTTGGTCACCGGGGAGCTGTTTTTT | CASSLSVAGANLVTGELFF | TRBJ2-2 | - | TRBD2 | TRBV7-9
TGTGCCAGCAGCCCGGACAGGGCGGCTGGAAACACCATATATTTT | CASSPDRAAGNTIYF | TRBJ1-3 | few | TRBD1 | TRBV6-5
TGTGCCAGCAGCTCCACAGGGGGGTTGAACACTGAAGCTTTCTTT | CASSSTGGLNTEAFF | TRBJ1-1 | - | TRBD1 | TRBV7-3
TGTGCCAGCAGACAAGGGAGGACCCAGCATTTT | CASRQGRTQHF | TRBJ1-5 | - | - | TRBV27
TGCAGCGTACCGGGACAGGGGGCTTTAAAGACTGAAGCTTTCTTT | CSVPGQGALKTEAFF | TRBJ1-1 | - | TRBD1 | TRBV29-1
TGTGCCAGCAGTGAACACAGGAAAATCGTCTATGGCTACACCTTC | CASSEHRKIVYGYTF | TRBJ1-2 | - | - | TRBV6-4
TGTGCCAGCAGCACACAGGGGGCGGTCGGGGAGCTGTTTTTT | CASSTQGAVGELFF | TRBJ2-2 | - | TRBD1 | TRBV27
TGTGCCAGCAGTAAAGGGGGAGTCTCCTACAATGAGCAGTTCTTC | CASSKGGVSYNEQFF | TRBJ2-1 | - | - | TRBV25-1